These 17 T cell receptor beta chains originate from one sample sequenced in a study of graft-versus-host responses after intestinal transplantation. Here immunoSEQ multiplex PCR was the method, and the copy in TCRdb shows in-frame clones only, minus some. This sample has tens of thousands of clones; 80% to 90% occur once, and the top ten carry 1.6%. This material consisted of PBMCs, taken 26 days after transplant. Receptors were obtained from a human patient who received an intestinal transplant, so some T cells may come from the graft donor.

The CDR3 region is CASSFGQGHYEQYF. CDR3 DNA: TGTGCCAGCAGTTTCGGGCAGGGCCATTACGAGCAGTACTTC. The chain has TRBV27 and TRBJ2-7; D possibly corresponds to TRBD1 (5 bases). CDR1 is MNHEY, CDR2 SMNVEV, per germline (reference sequence). The V gene lost 3 bases and the J gene lost 4 bases, with 13 bases spanning the gap. This CDR3 is 14 amino acids long.

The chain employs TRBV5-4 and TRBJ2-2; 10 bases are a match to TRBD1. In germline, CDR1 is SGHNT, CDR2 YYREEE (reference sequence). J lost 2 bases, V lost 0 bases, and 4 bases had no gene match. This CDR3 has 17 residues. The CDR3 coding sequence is TGTGCCAGCAGCTTGGCCGGGACAGGGGCCAACACCGGGGAGCTGTTTTTT. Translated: CASSLAGTGANTGELFF. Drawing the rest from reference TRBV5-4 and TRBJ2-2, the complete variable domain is ETGVTQSPTHLIKTRGQQVTLRCSSQSGHNTVSWYQQALGQGPQFIFQYYREEENGRGNFPPRFSGLQFPNYSSELNVNALELDDSALYLCASSLAGTGANTGELFFGEGSRLTVL.

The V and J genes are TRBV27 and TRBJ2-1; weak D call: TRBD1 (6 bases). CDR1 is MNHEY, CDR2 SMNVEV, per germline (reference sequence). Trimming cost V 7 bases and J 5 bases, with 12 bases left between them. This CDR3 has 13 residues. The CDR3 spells CASMPGVDNEQFF. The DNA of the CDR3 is TGTGCCAGCATGCCAGGGGTGGACAATGAGCAGTTCTTC.

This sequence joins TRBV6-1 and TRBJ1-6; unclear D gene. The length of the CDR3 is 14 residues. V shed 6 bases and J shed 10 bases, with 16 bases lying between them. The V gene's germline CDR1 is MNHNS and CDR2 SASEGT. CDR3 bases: TGTGCCAGCAGCCCCTGGGAGGGCTCGTCACCCCTCCACTTT. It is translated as CASSPWEGSSPLHF.

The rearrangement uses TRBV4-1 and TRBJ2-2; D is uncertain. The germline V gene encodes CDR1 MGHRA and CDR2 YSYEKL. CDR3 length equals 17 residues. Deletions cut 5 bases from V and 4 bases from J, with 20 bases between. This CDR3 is CASSTPSASRSTGELFF. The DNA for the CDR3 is TGCGCCAGCAGCACCCCCTCAGCCTCGAGGAGCACCGGGGAGCTGTTTTTT.

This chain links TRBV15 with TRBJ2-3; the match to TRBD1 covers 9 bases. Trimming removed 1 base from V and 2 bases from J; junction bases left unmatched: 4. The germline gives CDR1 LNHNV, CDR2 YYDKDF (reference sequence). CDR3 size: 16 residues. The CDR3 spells CATSRGDRAYTDTQYF. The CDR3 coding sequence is TGTGCCACCAGCAGAGGGGACAGGGCCTACACAGATACGCAGTATTTT.

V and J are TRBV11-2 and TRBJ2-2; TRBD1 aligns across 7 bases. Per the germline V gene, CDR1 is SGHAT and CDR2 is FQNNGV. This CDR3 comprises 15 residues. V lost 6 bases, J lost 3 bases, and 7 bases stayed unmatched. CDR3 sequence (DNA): TGTGCCAGCAGGGAAGGGACAGCCCACACCGGGGAGCTGTTTTTT. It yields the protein CASREGTAHTGELFF.

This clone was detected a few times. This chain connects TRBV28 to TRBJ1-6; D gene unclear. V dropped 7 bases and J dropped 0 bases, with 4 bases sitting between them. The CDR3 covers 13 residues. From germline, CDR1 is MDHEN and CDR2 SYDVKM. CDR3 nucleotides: TGTGCCAGCAAGCACTCCTATAATTCACCCCTCCACTTT. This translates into CASKHSYNSPLHF.

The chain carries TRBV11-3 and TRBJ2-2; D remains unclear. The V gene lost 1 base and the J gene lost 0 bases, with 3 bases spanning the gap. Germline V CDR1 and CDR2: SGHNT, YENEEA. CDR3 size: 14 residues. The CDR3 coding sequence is TGTGCCAGCAGCTTAGTTACGAACACCGGGGAGCTGTTTTTT. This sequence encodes CASSLVTNTGELFF. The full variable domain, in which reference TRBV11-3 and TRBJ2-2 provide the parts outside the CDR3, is EAGVVQSPRYKIIEKKQPVAFWCNPISGHNTLYWYLQNLGQGPELLIRYENEEAVDDSQLPKDRFSAERLKGVDSTLKIQPAELGDSAVYLCASSLVTNTGELFFGEGSRLTVL.

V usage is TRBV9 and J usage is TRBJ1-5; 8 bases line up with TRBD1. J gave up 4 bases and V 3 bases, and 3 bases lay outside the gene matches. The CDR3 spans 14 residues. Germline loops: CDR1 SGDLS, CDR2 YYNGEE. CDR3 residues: CASSAGQGNQPQHF. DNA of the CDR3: TGTGCCAGCAGCGCTGGACAGGGAAATCAGCCCCAGCATTTT.

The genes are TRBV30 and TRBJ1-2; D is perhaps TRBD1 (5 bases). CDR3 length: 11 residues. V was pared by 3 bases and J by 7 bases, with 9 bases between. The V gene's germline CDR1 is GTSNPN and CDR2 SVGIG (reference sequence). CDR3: CAWRTEGGYTF. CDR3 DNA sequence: TGTGCCTGGAGGACAGAAGGTGGCTACACCTTC. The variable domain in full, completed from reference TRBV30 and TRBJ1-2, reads SQTIHQWPATLVQPVGSPLSLECTVEGTSNPNLYWYRQAAGRGLQLLFYSVGIGQISSEVPQNLSASRPQDRQFILSSKKLLLSDSGFYLCAWRTEGGYTFGSGTRLTVV.

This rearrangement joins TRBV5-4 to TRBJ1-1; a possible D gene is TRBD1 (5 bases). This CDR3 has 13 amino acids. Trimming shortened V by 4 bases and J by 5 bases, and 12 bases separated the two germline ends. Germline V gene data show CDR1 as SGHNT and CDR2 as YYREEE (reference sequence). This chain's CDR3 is CASSVVGGTEAFF. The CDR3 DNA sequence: TGTGCCAGCAGCGTGGTGGGGGGGACTGAAGCTTTCTTT. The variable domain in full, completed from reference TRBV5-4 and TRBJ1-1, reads ETGVTQSPTHLIKTRGQQVTLRCSSQSGHNTVSWYQQALGQGPQFIFQYYREEENGRGNFPPRFSGLQFPNYSSELNVNALELDDSALYLCASSVVGGTEAFFGQGTRLTVV.

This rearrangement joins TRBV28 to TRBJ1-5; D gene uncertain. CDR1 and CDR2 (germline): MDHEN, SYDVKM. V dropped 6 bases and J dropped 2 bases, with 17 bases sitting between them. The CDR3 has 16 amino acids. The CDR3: CASRFPGALGNQPQHF. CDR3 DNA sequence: TGTGCCAGCAGATTCCCGGGAGCCCTAGGCAATCAGCCCCAGCATTTT.

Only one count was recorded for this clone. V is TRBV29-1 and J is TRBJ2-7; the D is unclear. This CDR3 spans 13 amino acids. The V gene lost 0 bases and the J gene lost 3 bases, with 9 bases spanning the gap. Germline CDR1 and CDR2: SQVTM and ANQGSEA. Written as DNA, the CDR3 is TGCAGCGTTGAAGATCATGCCAGCTACGAGCAGTACTTC. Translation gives CSVEDHASYEQYF.

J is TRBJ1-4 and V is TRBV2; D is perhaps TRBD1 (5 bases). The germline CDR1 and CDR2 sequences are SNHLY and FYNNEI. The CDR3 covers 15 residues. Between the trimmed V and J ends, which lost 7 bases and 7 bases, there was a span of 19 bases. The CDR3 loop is CASKGSGGKGEKLFF. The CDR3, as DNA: TGTGCCAGCAAAGGGTCGGGGGGGAAGGGTGAAAAACTGTTTTTT.

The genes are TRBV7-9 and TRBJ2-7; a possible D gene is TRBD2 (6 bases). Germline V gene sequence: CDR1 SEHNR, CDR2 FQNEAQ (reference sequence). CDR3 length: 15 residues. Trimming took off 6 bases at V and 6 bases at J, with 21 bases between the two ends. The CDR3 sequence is CASRPPWGGTVEQYF. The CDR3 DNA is TGTGCCAGCAGGCCCCCATGGGGCGGGACGGTCGAGCAGTACTTC.

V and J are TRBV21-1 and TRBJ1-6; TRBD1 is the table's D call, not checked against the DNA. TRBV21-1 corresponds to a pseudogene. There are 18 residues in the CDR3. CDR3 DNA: TGTGCCAGCAGCAAGGGTAGGTCGAGGGGGCGCGGGAATTCACCCCTCCACTTT. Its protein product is CASSKGRSRGRGNSPLHF.